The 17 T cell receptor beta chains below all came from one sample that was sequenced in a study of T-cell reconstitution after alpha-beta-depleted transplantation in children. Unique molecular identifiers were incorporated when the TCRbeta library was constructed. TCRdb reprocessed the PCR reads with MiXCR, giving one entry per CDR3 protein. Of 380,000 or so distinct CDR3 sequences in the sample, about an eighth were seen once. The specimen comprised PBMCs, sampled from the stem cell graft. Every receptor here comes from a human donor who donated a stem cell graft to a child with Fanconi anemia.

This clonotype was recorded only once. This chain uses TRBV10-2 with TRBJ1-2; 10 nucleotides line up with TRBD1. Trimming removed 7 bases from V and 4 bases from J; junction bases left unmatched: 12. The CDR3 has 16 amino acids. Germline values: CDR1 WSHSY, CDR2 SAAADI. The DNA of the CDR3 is TGCGCCAGCACCAATACCGGGACAGGGGATGGCTATGGCTACACCTTC. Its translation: CASTNTGTGDGYGYTF.

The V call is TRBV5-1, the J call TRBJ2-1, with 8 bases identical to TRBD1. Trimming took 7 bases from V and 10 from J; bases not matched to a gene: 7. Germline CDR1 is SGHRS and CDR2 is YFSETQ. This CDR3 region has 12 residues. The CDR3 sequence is CASGQTGGEQFF. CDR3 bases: TGCGCCAGCGGTCAAACAGGGGGAGAGCAGTTCTTC.

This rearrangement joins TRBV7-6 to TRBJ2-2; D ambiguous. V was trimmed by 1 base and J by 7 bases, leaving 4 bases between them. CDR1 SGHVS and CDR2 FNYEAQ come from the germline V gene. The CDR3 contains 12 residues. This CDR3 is CASSLDYGELFF. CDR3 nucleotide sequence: TGTGCCAGCAGCTTAGATTACGGGGAGCTGTTTTTT.

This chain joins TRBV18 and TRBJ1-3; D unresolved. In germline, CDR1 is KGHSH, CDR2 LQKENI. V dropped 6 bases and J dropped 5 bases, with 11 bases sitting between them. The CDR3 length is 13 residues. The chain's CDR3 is CASSTESRNTIYF. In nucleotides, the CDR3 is TGTGCCAGCTCGACGGAGTCCCGAAACACCATATATTTT.

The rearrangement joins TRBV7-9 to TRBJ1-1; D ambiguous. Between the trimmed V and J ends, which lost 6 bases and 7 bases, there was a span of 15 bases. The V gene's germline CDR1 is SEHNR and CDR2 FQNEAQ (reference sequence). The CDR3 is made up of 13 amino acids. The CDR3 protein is CASRPTGNGEAFF. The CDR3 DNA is TGTGCCAGCAGACCAACCGGAAACGGTGAAGCTTTCTTT.

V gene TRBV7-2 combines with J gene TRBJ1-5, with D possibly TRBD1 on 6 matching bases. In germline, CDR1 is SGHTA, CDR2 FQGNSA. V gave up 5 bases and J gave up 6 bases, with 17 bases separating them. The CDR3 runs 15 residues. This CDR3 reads CASSMTGGGTQPQHF. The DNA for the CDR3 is TGTGCCAGCAGCATGACAGGCGGTGGCACTCAGCCCCAGCATTTT.

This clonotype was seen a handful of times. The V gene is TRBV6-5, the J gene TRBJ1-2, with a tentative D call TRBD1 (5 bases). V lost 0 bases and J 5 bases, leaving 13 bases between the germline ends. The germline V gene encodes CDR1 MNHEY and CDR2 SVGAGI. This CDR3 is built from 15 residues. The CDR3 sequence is CASSYSTAPGYGYTF. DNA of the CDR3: TGTGCCAGCAGTTACTCGACCGCTCCAGGGTATGGCTACACCTTC.

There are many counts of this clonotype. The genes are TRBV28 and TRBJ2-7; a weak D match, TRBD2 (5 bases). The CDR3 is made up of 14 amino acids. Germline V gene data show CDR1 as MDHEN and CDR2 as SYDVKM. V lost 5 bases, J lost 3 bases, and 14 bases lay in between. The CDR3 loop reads CASSGSGEGYEQYV. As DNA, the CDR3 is TGTGCCAGCAGTGGGTCCGGTGAGGGCTACGAGCAGTACGTC.

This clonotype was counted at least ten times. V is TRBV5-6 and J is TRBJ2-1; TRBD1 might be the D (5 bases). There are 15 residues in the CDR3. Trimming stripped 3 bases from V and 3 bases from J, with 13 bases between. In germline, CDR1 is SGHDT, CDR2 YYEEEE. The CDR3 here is CASSYGQDHYNEQFF. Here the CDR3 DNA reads TGTGCCAGCAGCTATGGACAAGACCACTACAATGAGCAGTTCTTC.

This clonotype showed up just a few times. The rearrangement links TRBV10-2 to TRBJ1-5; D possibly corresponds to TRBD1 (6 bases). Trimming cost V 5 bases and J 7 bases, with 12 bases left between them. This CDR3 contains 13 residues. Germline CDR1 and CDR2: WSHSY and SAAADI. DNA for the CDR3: TGCGCCAGCAGTCACAGGGTAGGGCAGCCCCAGCATTTT. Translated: CASSHRVGQPQHF.

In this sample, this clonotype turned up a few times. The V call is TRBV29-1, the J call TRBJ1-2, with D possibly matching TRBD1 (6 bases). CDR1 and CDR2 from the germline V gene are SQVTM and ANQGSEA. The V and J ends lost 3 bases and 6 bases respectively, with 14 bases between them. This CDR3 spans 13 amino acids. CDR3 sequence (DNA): TGCAGCGTTGACTCGACGGACAGACATGGCTACACCTTC. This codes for CSVDSTDRHGYTF.

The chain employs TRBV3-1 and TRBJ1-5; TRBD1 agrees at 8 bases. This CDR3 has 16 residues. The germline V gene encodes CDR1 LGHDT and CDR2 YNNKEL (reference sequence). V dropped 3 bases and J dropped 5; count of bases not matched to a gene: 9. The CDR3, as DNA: TGTGCCAGCAGCCATGATTACAGGGGGAGCCATCAGCCCCAGCATTTT. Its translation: CASSHDYRGSHQPQHF.

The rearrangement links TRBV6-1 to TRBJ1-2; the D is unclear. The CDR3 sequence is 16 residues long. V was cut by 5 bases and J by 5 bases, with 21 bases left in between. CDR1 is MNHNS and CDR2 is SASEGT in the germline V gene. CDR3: CASSPSRGLAGYGYTF. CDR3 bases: TGTGCCAGCAGTCCTTCCCGAGGCCTCGCTGGGTATGGCTACACCTTC.

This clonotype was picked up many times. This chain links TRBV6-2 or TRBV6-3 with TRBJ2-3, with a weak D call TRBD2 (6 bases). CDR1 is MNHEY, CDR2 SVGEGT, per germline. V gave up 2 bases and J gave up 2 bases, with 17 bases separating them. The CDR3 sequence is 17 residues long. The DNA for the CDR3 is TGTGCCAGCAGTTACGATCTCGGACTAACATACACAGATACGCAGTATTTT. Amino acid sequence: CASSYDLGLTYTDTQYF.

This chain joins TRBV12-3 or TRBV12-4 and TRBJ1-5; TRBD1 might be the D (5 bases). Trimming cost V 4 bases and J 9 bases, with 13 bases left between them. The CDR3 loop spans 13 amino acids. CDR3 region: CASSWEGGGPQHF. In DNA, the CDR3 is TGTGCCAGCAGTTGGGAGGGTGGGGGGCCCCAGCATTTT.

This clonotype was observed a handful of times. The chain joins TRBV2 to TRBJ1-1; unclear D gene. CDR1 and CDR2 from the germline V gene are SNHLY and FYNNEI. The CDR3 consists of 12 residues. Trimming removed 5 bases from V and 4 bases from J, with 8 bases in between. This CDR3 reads CASSRDTTEAFF. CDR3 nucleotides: TGTGCCAGCAGTCGAGACACCACTGAAGCTTTCTTT.

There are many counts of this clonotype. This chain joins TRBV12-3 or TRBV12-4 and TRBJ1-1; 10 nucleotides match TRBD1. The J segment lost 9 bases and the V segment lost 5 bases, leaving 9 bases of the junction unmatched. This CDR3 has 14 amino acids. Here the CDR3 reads CASSPPRQGAKAFF. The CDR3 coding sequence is TGTGCCAGCAGTCCCCCTCGACAGGGGGCGAAAGCTTTCTTT.